The 27 T cell receptor beta chains below all came from one sample that was sequenced in a study of T cell responses to AZD1222 COVID-19 vaccine. Repertoires were generated with immunoSEQ multiplex PCR, while TCRdb's copy carries only in-frame clones and drops some. The table has about 97,000 clones, roughly 86% seen once. Sequenced material: peripheral blood, taken 28 days after the second AZD1222 dose. These receptor sequences come from an adult who received the AZD1222 COVID-19 vaccine.

This clone was counted once. The gene calls are TRBV19 and TRBJ2-7; TRBD1 agrees at 11 bases. CDR1 and CDR2 (germline): LNHDA, SQIVND (reference sequence). V lost 5 bases, J lost 6 bases, and 6 bases stayed unmatched. The CDR3 extends over 14 amino acids. This CDR3 is CASSRRGTGGEQYF. Written as DNA, the CDR3 is TGTGCCAGTAGTCGCCGAGGGACAGGGGGCGAGCAGTACTTC.

The rearrangement links TRBV24-1 to TRBJ1-4; 10 bases fit TRBD1. V was clipped by 3 bases and J by 6 bases; unmatched bases: 3. There are 15 residues in the CDR3. CDR1 and CDR2 from the germline V gene are KGHDR and SFDVKD. CDR3 loop: CATSDPGTGDEKLFF. DNA for the CDR3: TGTGCCACCAGTGATCCCGGGACAGGGGATGAAAAACTGTTTTTT.

The chain joins TRBV9 to TRBJ2-2; maybe TRBD2 (7 bases). Trimming took 10 bases from V and 0 from J, leaving 13 bases between them. Looked up from germline, CDR1 is SGDLS and CDR2 is YYNGEE. This CDR3 contains 14 residues. Here the CDR3 DNA reads TGTGCCTCCCGCGGGGGCCCGAACACCGGGGAGCTGTTTTTT. Translated: CASRGGPNTGELFF.

V usage is TRBV7-9 and J usage is TRBJ2-2; D is tentatively TRBD1 or TRBD2 (5 bases each). Germline CDR1 is SEHNR and CDR2 is FQNEAQ (reference sequence). The CDR3 sequence is 15 residues long. The V end lost 2 bases, the J end lost 2 bases, and 9 bases lay between the germline ends. The CDR3 nucleotides read TGTGCCAGCAGCTTAATGGGACCAAACACCGGGGAGCTGTTTTTT. Its protein product is CASSLMGPNTGELFF.

The chain uses TRBV2 and TRBJ1-1; D is possibly TRBD1 (5 bases). Germline V gives CDR1 SNHLY, CDR2 FYNNEI. The CDR3 extends over 14 amino acids. The V end was cut by 4 bases, the J end by 6 bases, with 15 bases between. This CDR3 reads CASSGSRAVSEAFF. The CDR3 nucleotides read TGTGCCAGCAGTGGGTCCAGGGCAGTCTCTGAAGCTTTCTTT.

The chain carries TRBV19 and TRBJ1-5; unclear D gene. V was trimmed by 3 bases and J by 4 bases, leaving 7 bases between them. The CDR3 extends over 13 amino acids. The germline CDR1 and CDR2 sequences are LNHDA and SQIVND (reference sequence). The CDR3 bases are TGTGCCAGTAGTATCCTCCCAAATCAGCCCCAGCATTTT. Its protein is CASSILPNQPQHF.

V and J are TRBV6-5 and TRBJ2-3, with 9 nucleotides matching TRBD2. This CDR3 is built from 15 residues. V shed 9 bases, J shed 1 base, and the junction held 8 bases outside the gene matches. CDR1 and CDR2 from the germline V gene are MNHEY and SVGAGI. The DNA for the CDR3 is TGTGCCAGTTCTGGCGGGGGGGCCGGCACAGATACGCAGTATTTT. It encodes CASSGGGAGTDTQYF.

The genes are TRBV2 and TRBJ1-6, with D possibly being TRBD1 (6 bases). This CDR3 is built from 16 residues. Germline CDR1 is SNHLY and CDR2 is FYNNEI. V lost 2 bases, J lost 9 bases, and 17 bases lay in between. The CDR3 here is CASSEMGGASLSPLHF. The CDR3 nucleotides read TGTGCCAGCAGTGAAATGGGGGGCGCGAGTCTTTCACCCCTCCACTTT.

The chain joins TRBV5-4 to TRBJ2-3; TRBD2 agrees at 13 bases. The germline V gene encodes CDR1 SGHNT and CDR2 YYREEE (reference sequence). The V segment lost 4 bases and the J segment 4 bases; nucleotides outside the gene matches: 6. The length of the CDR3 is 16 residues. CDR3 nucleotide sequence: TGTGCCAGCAGCCGAGGGACTAGCGGGGAGGCAGATACGCAGTATTTT. Translation gives CASSRGTSGEADTQYF.

The chain has TRBV11-3 and TRBJ2-1, with D tentatively TRBD2 (5 bases). CDR3 length equals 15 residues. Per the germline V gene, CDR1 is SGHNT and CDR2 is YENEEA. Between the trimmed V and J ends, which lost 1 base and 7 bases, there was a span of 14 bases. CDR3: CASSLAGSGGNEQFF. CDR3 DNA sequence: TGTGCCAGCAGCTTAGCGGGGAGTGGTGGGAATGAGCAGTTCTTC.

The chain uses TRBV28 and TRBJ1-5; D perhaps matches TRBD1 (5 bases). CDR1 and CDR2 from the germline V gene are MDHEN and SYDVKM. The V and J ends lost 4 bases and 6 bases respectively, with 16 bases between them. CDR3 size: 15 residues. This chain's CDR3 is CASSSDTFRTQPQHF. CDR3 DNA sequence: TGTGCCAGCAGTTCGGACACCTTTCGTACTCAGCCCCAGCATTTT.

This sequence joins TRBV19 and TRBJ2-6, with a weak D call TRBD1 (5 bases). Trimming removed 6 bases from V and 1 base from J, with 13 bases in between. Germline-derived CDR1 and CDR2 are LNHDA and SQIVND (reference sequence). The CDR3 runs 16 residues. CDR3 nucleotide sequence: TGTGCCAGTAGAGACAGTTTTGCTTCTGGGGCCAACGTCCTGACTTTC. It encodes CASRDSFASGANVLTF.

The V gene is TRBV7-2, the J gene TRBJ2-6, with D perhaps TRBD1 (5 bases). The ends were cut back, 6 bases at V and 0 bases at J, with 9 bases in the middle. The CDR3 length is 15 residues. Looked up from germline, CDR1 is SGHTA and CDR2 is FQGNSA. CDR3 sequence (DNA): TGTGCCAGCAGACCAGGGTCCTCTGGGGCCAACGTCCTGACTTTC. It specifies CASRPGSSGANVLTF.

V is TRBV6-2 or TRBV6-3 and J is TRBJ2-5, with unresolved D. The CDR3 sequence is 15 residues long. Looked up from germline, CDR1 is MNHEY and CDR2 is SVGEGT. The V end was cut by 2 bases, the J end by 2 bases, with 12 bases between. The CDR3 DNA sequence: TGTGCCAGCAGTTACGGTTGGGCGGATCAAGAGACCCAGTACTTC. The encoded protein is CASSYGWADQETQYF.

The chain has TRBV5-1 and TRBJ1-1; D may be TRBD1 (6 bases). V lost 0 bases to trimming and J lost 6 bases, with 18 bases between them. The length of the CDR3 is 16 residues. Germline values: CDR1 SGHRS, CDR2 YFSETQ. CDR3 in amino acids: CASSLEIGGQGPEAFF. The CDR3, as DNA: TGCGCCAGCAGCTTGGAGATCGGCGGCCAGGGGCCTGAAGCTTTCTTT.

CDR3 sequence reads: CATSGEGEDNEQFF. Written as DNA, the CDR3 is TGTGCCACCTCTGGCGAGGGTGAGGACAATGAGCAGTTCTTC. The chain employs TRBV19 and TRBJ2-1, with D perhaps TRBD2 (5 bases). The CDR3 has 14 residues. From germline, CDR1 is LNHDA and CDR2 SQIVND (reference sequence). Trimming removed 10 bases at V and 5 bases at J, with 18 bases between.

The rearrangement joins TRBV11-2 to TRBJ1-4, with D tentatively TRBD1 (6 bases). The germline CDR1 and CDR2 sequences are SGHAT and FQNNGV. This CDR3 is built from 13 residues. V was shortened by 5 bases and J by 8 bases, with 12 bases between the two germline ends. The CDR3, as DNA: TGTGCCAGCAGCCGAGGGACAAACGAAAAACTGTTTTTT. Protein product: CASSRGTNEKLFF.

The J gene is TRBJ1-3, the V gene TRBV12-3 or TRBV12-4, with D possibly matching TRBD1 (6 bases). This CDR3 has 13 amino acids. Between the trimmed V and J ends, which lost 10 bases and 2 bases, there was a span of 12 bases. Written as DNA, the CDR3 is TGTGCCATCGGACAGAACACTGGAAACACCATATATTTT. It codes for CAIGQNTGNTIYF.

The chain couples TRBV7-3 to TRBJ2-1; possible D gene TRBD1, 6 bases. Trimming pared 5 bases from V and 5 bases from J, leaving 19 bases between. The germline V gene encodes CDR1 SGHTA and CDR2 FQGTGA. The CDR3 totals 16 residues. In nucleotides, the CDR3 is TGTGCCAGCAGCCCCCTTGGGGGCGCAGCTGACAATGAGCAGTTCTTC. It encodes CASSPLGGAADNEQFF.

In its sample, this clone was seen once. The chain couples TRBV19 to TRBJ1-5; D may be TRBD1 (6 bases). Deletions cut 3 bases from V and 4 bases from J, with 22 bases between. The CDR3 contains 18 residues. The V gene's germline CDR1 is LNHDA and CDR2 SQIVND (reference sequence). The CDR3 reads CASSMEHRRGLENQPQHF. CDR3 bases: TGTGCCAGTAGTATGGAGCACAGGAGGGGGTTGGAAAATCAGCCCCAGCATTTT.

V is TRBV10-3 and J is TRBJ1-2; possibly TRBD1 for D (5 bases). V was pared by 6 bases and J by 4 bases, with 12 bases between. Germline CDR1 and CDR2: ENHRY and SYGVKD. The CDR3 is 13 amino acids. The CDR3 sequence: CAIRGAGVYGYTF. The CDR3 region has the DNA TGTGCCATCAGAGGGGCAGGAGTCTATGGCTACACCTTC.

Here the CDR3 DNA reads TGCGCCAGCAGCTTGGGCTATGACGGGAACACCGGGGAGCTGTTTTTT. This encodes CASSLGYDGNTGELFF. The chain uses TRBV5-1 and TRBJ2-2; D is undetermined. The germline gives CDR1 SGHRS, CDR2 YFSETQ. V was trimmed by 0 bases and J by 1 base, leaving 10 bases between them. The CDR3 is 16 amino acids.

The chain employs TRBV27 and TRBJ2-7; 7 bases are a match to TRBD1. Trimming at V came to 5 bases and at J to 3 bases, leaving 13 bases not matched to a gene. CDR3 size: 16 residues. Germline CDR1 reads MNHEY; CDR2 reads SMNVEV (reference sequence). Here the CDR3 reads CASSPQRQGFHYEQYF. The DNA for the CDR3 is TGTGCCAGCAGTCCCCAACGACAGGGTTTCCACTACGAGCAGTACTTC.

The J gene is TRBJ2-7, the V gene TRBV9, with TRBD1 matching 8 bases. The ends lost 4 bases at V and 2 bases at J; junction bases unmatched: 8. CDR1 and CDR2 (germline): SGDLS, YYNGEE. The CDR3 contains 15 residues. In DNA form, the CDR3 reads TGTGCCAGCAGCTATGGGACAGGAAGAGCCTACGAGCAGTACTTC. It is translated as CASSYGTGRAYEQYF.

This chain uses TRBV18 with TRBJ2-1; D uncertain. The CDR3 is made up of 15 amino acids. V was cut by 0 bases and J by 3 bases, with 9 bases left in between. Per germline, CDR1 KGHSH and CDR2 LQKENI. The CDR3 sequence is CASSPPNSNYNEQFF. The CDR3 DNA sequence: TGTGCCAGCTCACCACCAAACTCCAACTACAATGAGCAGTTCTTC.

The chain links TRBV5-4 to TRBJ2-3, with 7 bases lining up with TRBD1. The CDR3 has 15 residues. The junction had 9 bases not matched to a gene; V was cut back by 6 bases and J by 2 bases. Germline CDR1 SGHNT, CDR2 YYREEE (reference sequence). The CDR3 region is CASTPAQGVTDTQYF. The CDR3 DNA is TGTGCCAGCACCCCCGCCCAGGGGGTCACAGATACGCAGTATTTT.

This chain links TRBV20-1 with TRBJ1-1; the D is unclear. There are 11 residues in the CDR3. Germline values: CDR1 DFQATT, CDR2 SNEGSKA (reference sequence). V was trimmed by 2 bases and J by 3 bases, leaving 4 bases between them. CDR3 nucleotide sequence: TGCAGTGCTAGACAGGACACTGAAGCTTTCTTT. Translation: CSARQDTEAFF.